This T cell receptor (beta chain) emerged from a study of T cell repertoires in cytomegalovirus infection. For the study at large: Alongside well-studied HLA-B-restricted CMV epitopes, recently identified HLA-C-restricted CMV epitopes were also used. Signatures in public TCR beta sequences pointed to both CMV infection and matching HLA type.

Via MiXCR, TCRdb re-called the reads, giving one row per CDR3 protein. The sample comprises roughly 340,000 distinct CDR3 sequences, just under 30% of which are singletons, and about 20% rests with the top ten. This clonotype has only a few counts. As yet, its antigen is unknown. The study's findings and limits: The ex vivo response was dominated by HLA-C-restricted CMV-specific TCR beta clonotypes.

This CDR3 is built from 16 residues. The germline CDR1 and CDR2 sequences are SGHRS and YFSETQ. The ends lost 4 bases at V and 4 bases at J; junction bases unmatched: 12. The material was cultured PBMCs, obtained from culture after CMV antigen stimulation. The chain couples TRBV5-1 to TRBJ1-1; 8 positions match TRBD1. The clonotype was recovered from a human donor in good health (CMV status not recorded). Some clones in this sample may be carry-over from other donors' samples. The DNA for the CDR3 is TGCGCCAGCAGCCCTGGACAGGGCGGTGCTGGCACTGAAGCTTTCTTT. It encodes CASSPGQGGAGTEAFF. The variable domain in full, completed from reference TRBV5-1 and TRBJ1-1, reads KAGVTQTPRYLIKTRGQQVTLSCSPISGHRSVSWYQQTPGQGLQFLFEYFSETQRNKGNFPGRFSGRQFSNSRSEMNVSTLELGDSALYLCASSPGQGGAGTEAFFGQGTRLTVV.